Sequencing of this T cell receptor beta chain was carried out in a study of regulatory T cells in long-lasting Graves disease. Many counts were recorded for this clonotype. Time point here: persistent/refractory GD, antithyroid drugs over 5 years with positive TRAb. The TCR library was made from RNA that had been extracted from PBMCs in TRIzol. For TCR beta, libraries came from iRepertoire HTBI primers and Arm-PCR of CDR3 regions. TCRdb re-called the multiplex PCR reads through MiXCR, storing one row per CDR3 protein. The sample consists of fewer than 550,000 distinct CDR3 sequences, around a fifth of them appearing once. V was cut by 6 bases and J by 6 bases, with 17 bases left in between. The CDR3 is made up of 15 amino acids.

V gene TRBV12-3 or TRBV12-4 combines with J gene TRBJ1-4; tentatively, D is TRBD1 (5 bases). The sample here was peripheral blood mononuclear cells (PBMCs), taken when the disease was refractory, from a patient treated with antithyroid drugs. The clonotype originates from a female donor with Graves disease. CDR3 coding DNA: TGTGCCAGCAGGCCCTCGTGGGGGGGAGATGAAAAACTGTTTTTT. It yields the protein CASRPSWGGDEKLFF.